Listed below are T cell receptor delta chains from one sample, sequenced in a study of Vδ1+ human thymocytes. TCRdb called clones anew from the multiplex PCR reads with CATT. The repertoire includes tens of thousands of delta-chain clones, 25% to 30% of them detected once, and 1.6% sits in the top ten. Sample: Vdelta1+ gamma-delta thymocytes from the thymus. These receptors all come from a boy under three years old who had congenital heart surgery. The CDR3 runs from the conserved cysteine through the conserved F or W. A D gene is named only where the DNA matches it firmly. Clone size appears in some rows only: once, few, many, or a class for an expanded clone.

V gene,D gene,CDR3 length,clone size,J gene,CDR3 DNA,CDR3 protein
TRDV1,TRDD3,20,few,TRDJ1,TGTGCTCTTGGGGAACGATGGGTGCGGTCCCTGGGGGTCCTCACCGATAAACTCATCTTT,CALGERWVRSLGVLTDKLIF
TRDV1,TRDD3,19,NA,TRDJ1,TGTGCTCTTGGGGAAGGGGTACCTACGGGGATACGCCGAACCGATAAACTCATCTTT,CALGEGVPTGIRRTDKLIF
TRDV1,NA,16,medium-sized,TRDJ1,TGTGCTCTACAGGCCTTCCCCAAGACCAAGATGGATAAACTCATCTTT,CALQAFPKTKMDKLIF
TRDV1,NA,17,NA,TRDJ1,TGTGCTCTTGGGGATCTCCTGGGTGCCTCCTACACCGATAAACTCATCTTT,CALGDLLGASYTDKLIF
TRDV1,TRDD2,13,few,TRDJ1,TGTGCTCTTGGGGAGGCCTTCCTACGAAAACTCATCTTT,CALGEAFLRKLIF
TRDV1,NA,17,NA,TRDJ2,TGTGCTCTTGGGGGGCCCTGGGGTTCCGCTTTGACAGCACAACTCTTCTTT,CALGGPWGSALTAQLFF
TRDV1,NA,20,NA,TRDJ1,TGTGCTCTTGGGGATCCCGGGGCCTTCCTCGGTACTGGGGAGGCGGGTAAACTCATCTTT,CALGDPGAFLGTGEAGKLIF
TRDV1,TRDD2,16,NA,TRDJ1,TGTGCTCTTGGGGCACCTTCCCTTCCTGCCACCGATAAACTCATCTTT,CALGAPSLPATDKLIF
TRDV1,TRDD3,22,NA,TRDJ1,TGTGCTCTTGGGAGTGCTACGGGGCTTTATACTGGGGGATACGCCAACACCGATAAACTCATCTTT,CALGSATGLYTGGYANTDKLIF
TRDV2,TRDD3,17,NA,TRDJ1,TGTGCCACGTACTGGGGGATCACCCGACACGACACCGATAAACTCATCTTT,CATYWGITRHDTDKLIF
TRDV1,NA,19,few,TRDJ1,TGTGCTCTTGGGGAAAGGGTCTTTCGCCTGGGACCATACACCGATAAACTCATCTTT,CALGERVFRLGPYTDKLIF
TRDV1,TRDD3,18,NA,TRDJ1,TGTGCTCTTGGGGAATCTACCCTGGGGGCCGAACGATCCGATAAACTCATCTTT,CALGESTLGAERSDKLIF
TRDV1,NA,18,once,TRDJ1,TGTGCTCGTGGGGAACCTAAGGGGCTCGGTCCTCACACCGATAAACTCATCTTT,CARGEPKGLGPHTDKLIF
TRDV1,NA,18,few,TRDJ1,TGTGCTCTTGGGGAATTCACGATTCGGCCAAAATACACCGATAAACTCATCTTT,CALGEFTIRPKYTDKLIF
TRDV1,TRDD3,17,NA,TRDJ1,TGTGCTCTTGGGGAGTCCCGGGTACTGGGGGATACCGATAAACTCATCTTT,CALGESRVLGDTDKLIF
TRDV1,NA,16,medium-sized,TRDJ1,TGTGCTCTTGGGGAACGGAATAGGTTGGGGGCAGATAAACTCATCTTT,CALGERNRLGADKLIF
TRDV1,NA,26,few,TRDJ1,TGTGCTCTTGGGGAACGACGCAGACTAACCTTTGGGTCTACGTTTTGGCGGGGAGACCGTACCGATAAACTCATCTTT,CALGERRRLTFGSTFWRGDRTDKLIF
TRDV1,NA,19,few,TRDJ1,TGTGCTCTTGGGGAACGCTCAACCAAACGTCGGGGATCAACCGATAAACTCATCTTT,CALGERSTKRRGSTDKLIF
TRDV1,NA,19,few,TRDJ1,TGTGCTCTTGGGGATACCCTCTTCCCCCCGTACTGGTACACCGATAAACTCATCTTT,CALGDTLFPPYWYTDKLIF
TRDV1,NA,20,many,TRDJ1,TGTGCTCTTGGGGAACGGCCACCAAAGTACGAGGGCCCCAACACCGATAAACTCATCTTT,CALGERPPKYEGPNTDKLIF
TRDV1,TRDD3,18,NA,TRDJ1,TGTGCTCTTGGGGAGCCTCCTTCCTACTGGGGGATACGCGATAAACTCATCTTT,CALGEPPSYWGIRDKLIF
TRDV1,NA,18,NA,TRDJ1,TGTGCTCTTGGGGAACTAGGTTCCCCGGTTCACTACACCGATAAACTCATCTTT,CALGELGSPVHYTDKLIF
TRDV1,TRDD3,18,NA,TRDJ1,TGTGCTCTTGGGGAACGATCTGTGGGGGATACCCCCACCATGAAGCTCATCTTT,CALGERSVGDTPTMKLIF
TRDV1,TRDD2,20,NA,TRDJ1,TGTGCTCTTGGGGCCTTCCTACCCCGTACTGGGAAATCGTACACCGATAAACTCATCTTT,CALGAFLPRTGKSYTDKLIF
TRDV1,NA,15,NA,TRDJ1,TGTGCTCTTGGGCCCTGGTGGCCCGACACCGATAAACTCATCTTT,CALGPWWPDTDKLIF
TRDV1,NA,19,NA,TRDJ1,TGTGCTCTTGGCCCCAAGAGGCGTTCCTCCGGAGGGGGGGTCTCGGAGCTCATCTTT,CALGPKRRSSGGGVSELIF
TRDV1,TRDD3,18,few,TRDJ1,TGTGCTCTTGATGTCCCTCCGTTTTCTGGGGGGGTCACCGATAAACTCATCTTT,CALDVPPFSGGVTDKLIF
TRDV1,TRDD3,24,once,TRDJ1,TGTGCTCTTGGGGAACTCAATCGTTCCCCCCGGCGTACTGGGGTCTACCCCTACACCGATAAACTCATCTTT,CALGELNRSPRRTGVYPYTDKLIF
TRDV1,TRDD2,22,once,TRDJ1,TGTGCTCTTGGGGAACTTGAGGCCTTCCTACGGCCCACTGGGGCTAACGCCGAAAAACTCATCTTT,CALGELEAFLRPTGANAEKLIF
TRDV1,TRDD3,21,few,TRDJ1,TGTGCTCTTGGGGATCCCCAACTCTCTGGGGGATACCCCCTGTACACCGATAAACTCATCTTT,CALGDPQLSGGYPLYTDKLIF